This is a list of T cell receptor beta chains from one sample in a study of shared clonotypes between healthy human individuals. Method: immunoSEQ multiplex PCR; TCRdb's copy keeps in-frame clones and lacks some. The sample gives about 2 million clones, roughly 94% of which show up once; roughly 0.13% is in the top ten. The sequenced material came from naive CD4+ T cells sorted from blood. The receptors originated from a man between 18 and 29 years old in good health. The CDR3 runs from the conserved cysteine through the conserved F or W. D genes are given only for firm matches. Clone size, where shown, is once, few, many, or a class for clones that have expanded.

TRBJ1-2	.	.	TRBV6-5	TGTGCCAGCAGTTACACGGCTAACTATGGCTACACCTTC	CASSYTANYGYTF
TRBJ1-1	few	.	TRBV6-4	TGTGCCAGCAGTGACCGGCTTCCTGAAGCTTTCTTT	CASSDRLPEAFF
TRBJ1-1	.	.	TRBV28	TGTGCCAGCAGTTGGGGGGGACGTGAAGCTTTCTTT	CASSWGGREAFF
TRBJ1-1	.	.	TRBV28	TGTGCCAGCAGTTTATTCCCAACAGGGTTCCCAGTGGGTGAAGCTTTCTTT	CASSLFPTGFPVGEAFF
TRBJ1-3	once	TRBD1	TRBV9	TGTGCCAGCAGCGTAGTATCAGGGGACAGCCGAAACACCATATATTTT	CASSVVSGDSRNTIYF
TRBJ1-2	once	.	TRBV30	TGTGCCTGGATGCAGGGGTACTATGGCTACACCTTC	CAWMQGYYGYTF
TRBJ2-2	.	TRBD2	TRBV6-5	TGTGCCACGACTAGCGGGGGGAACACCGGGGAGCTGTTTTTT	CATTSGGNTGELFF
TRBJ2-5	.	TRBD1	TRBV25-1	TGTGCCAGCAGTGACCGGGCAGGGGGCAGGGTAGAGACCCAGTACTTC	CASSDRAGGRVETQYF
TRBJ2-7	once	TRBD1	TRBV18	TGTGCCAGCTCACCAAATCCGACAGGGGCCTACGAGCAGTACTTC	CASSPNPTGAYEQYF
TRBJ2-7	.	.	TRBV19	TGTGCCAGTAGTACACAGGGAGCGGTCAGGTCCCTCCAGTACTTC	CASSTQGAVRSLQYF
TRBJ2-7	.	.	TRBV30	TGTGCCTGGAGCGGGAGCGGTTACGAGCAGTACTTC	CAWSGSGYEQYF
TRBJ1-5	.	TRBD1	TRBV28	TGTGCCAGCAGAGGGGGACAGGGCGGCAATCAGCCCCAGCATTTT	CASRGGQGGNQPQHF
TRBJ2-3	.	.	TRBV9	TGTGCCAGCAGCGTAGCTGGACCGGGTAACACAGATACGCAGTATTTT	CASSVAGPGNTDTQYF
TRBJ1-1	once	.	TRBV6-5	TGTGCCGAAGGGGAAGGGCCTGAAGCTTTCTTT	CAEGEGPEAFF
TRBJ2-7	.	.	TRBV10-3	TGTGCCATCAGTGAGCCCGGACAGACCTACGAGCAGTACTTC	CAISEPGQTYEQYF
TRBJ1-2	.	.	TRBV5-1	TGCGCCAGCAGCTCCGAATCAGGCAACTATGGCTACACCTTC	CASSSESGNYGYTF
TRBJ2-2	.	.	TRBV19	TGTGCCAGTAGTATAGATCTAGCTAGCGCCGGGGAGCTGTTTTTT	CASSIDLASAGELFF
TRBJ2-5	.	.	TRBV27	TGTGCCAGCAGACCAGGCAAGGAGACCCAGTACTTC	CASRPGKETQYF
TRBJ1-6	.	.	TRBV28	TGTGCCAGCAGCCCACCCCTGGGCCAGGGCTCCTATAATTCACCCCTCCACTTT	CASSPPLGQGSYNSPLHF
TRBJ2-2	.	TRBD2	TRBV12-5	TGTGCTAGTGGGTCTAGCGGGGACACCGGGGAGCTGTTTTTT	CASGSSGDTGELFF
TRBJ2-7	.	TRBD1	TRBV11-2	TGTGCCAGCAGCCCAGGACAGGCCTCCTACGAGCAGTACTTC	CASSPGQASYEQYF
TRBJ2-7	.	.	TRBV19	TGTGCCAGTAGCGGACAAATCTCCTACGAGCAGTACTTC	CASSGQISYEQYF
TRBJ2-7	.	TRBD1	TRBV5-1	TGCGCCAGCAGCTTGGAATGGGACAGGGTATACGAGCAGTACTTC	CASSLEWDRVYEQYF
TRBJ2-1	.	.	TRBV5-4	TGTGCCAGCAGCTTGGGTCCGGATTACAATGAGCAGTTCTTC	CASSLGPDYNEQFF
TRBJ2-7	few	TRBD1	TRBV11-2	TGTGCCAGCAGCTTCCGGGACAGGATCTACGAGCAGTACTTC	CASSFRDRIYEQYF
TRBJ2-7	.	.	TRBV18	TGTGCCAGCTCACCAGGGGACTACGAGCAGTACTTC	CASSPGDYEQYF
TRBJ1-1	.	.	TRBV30	TGTGCCTGGAGTAACGAGTGGAACACTGAAGCTTTCTTT	CAWSNEWNTEAFF
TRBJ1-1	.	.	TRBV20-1	TGCAGTGCTAGTGAATCAACTGAAGCTTTCTTT	CSASESTEAFF
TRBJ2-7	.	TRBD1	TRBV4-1	TGCGCCAGCAGCCAAGAAGAGGGGACAGACTACGAGCAGTACTTC	CASSQEEGTDYEQYF
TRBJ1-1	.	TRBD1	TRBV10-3	TGTGCCATCAGTGAGGGGAGGGACAGGGGGCGGAACACTGAAGCTTTCTTT	CAISEGRDRGRNTEAFF
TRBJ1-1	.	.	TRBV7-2	TGTGCCAGCAGCTCCGGACAGCCGGGCACTGAAGCTTTCTTT	CASSSGQPGTEAFF
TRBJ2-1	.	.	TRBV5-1	TGCGCCAGCAGCTTAGGGCTTCAGAATGAGCAGTTCTTC	CASSLGLQNEQFF
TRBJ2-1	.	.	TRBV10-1	TGCGCCAGCAGTGAGGGGGGGACGATCGACAAGCAGTTCTTC	CASSEGGTIDKQFF
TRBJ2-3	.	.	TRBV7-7	TGTGCTAGCAGCCTAGACACAACTAGCACAGATACGCAGTATTTT	CASSLDTTSTDTQYF
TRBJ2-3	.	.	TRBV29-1	TGCAGCGTTGGACCAATAACAGGGTTGGTAACGCAGTATTTT	CSVGPITGLVTQYF
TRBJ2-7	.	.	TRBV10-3	TGTGCCATCACCACGTCGAACTACGAGCAGTACTTC	CAITTSNYEQYF
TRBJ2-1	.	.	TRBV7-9	TGTGCCAGCTTACGCCCAGGGGATGAGCAGTTCTTC	CASLRPGDEQFF
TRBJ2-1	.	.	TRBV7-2	TGTGCCAGCAGCTCTAGGGATAGCTCCTACAATGAGCAGTTCTTC	CASSSRDSSYNEQFF
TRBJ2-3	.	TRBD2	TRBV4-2	TGTGCCAGCAGCCAAGAACTAGCGAGCACAGATACGCAGTATTTT	CASSQELASTDTQYF
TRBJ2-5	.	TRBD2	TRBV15	TGTGCCACCAGCAGAGATCAGGGAGCGGGAGGAGAGACCCAGTACTTC	CATSRDQGAGGETQYF
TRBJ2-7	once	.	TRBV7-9	TGTGCCAGCAGCTTAGCTGCAGGGTCCTACGAGCAGTACTTC	CASSLAAGSYEQYF
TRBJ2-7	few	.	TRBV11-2	TGTGCCAGCAGCGTCAGACAGGTCTCCTACGAGCAGTACTTC	CASSVRQVSYEQYF
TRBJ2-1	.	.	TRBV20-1	TGCAGTGCTGGGGCCTTGGGGGAGCAGTTCTTC	CSAGALGEQFF
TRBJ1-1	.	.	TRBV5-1	TGCGCCAGCAGCTCACCGACGGGTCTCAACACTGAAGCTTTCTTT	CASSSPTGLNTEAFF
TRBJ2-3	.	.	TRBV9	TGTGCCAGCAGCGTAGAGGGGGGGCCGGTAGATACGCAGTATTTT	CASSVEGGPVDTQYF
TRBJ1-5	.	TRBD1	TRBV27	TGTGCCAGCAGTTTCGGTCCCCAGGGGGCAAATCAGCCCCAGCATTTT	CASSFGPQGANQPQHF
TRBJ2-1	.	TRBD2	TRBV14	TGTGCCAGCAGCCAAGGTTCGTACCTAGCGGGGGCCAATGAGCAGTTCTTC	CASSQGSYLAGANEQFF
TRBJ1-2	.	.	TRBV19	TGTGCCAGTAGTGGCCAGGGTAGACACTATGGCTACACCTTC	CASSGQGRHYGYTF
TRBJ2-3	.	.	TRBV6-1	TGTGCCAGCAGTGAAGAGGTCGTGGGCACAGATACGCAGTATTTT	CASSEEVVGTDTQYF
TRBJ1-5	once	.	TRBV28	TGTGCCAGCAGTCGAGGGTATCAGCCCCAGCATTTT	CASSRGYQPQHF
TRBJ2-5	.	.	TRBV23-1	TGCGCCAGCAGTCGATTCCAAGAGACCCAGTACTTC	CASSRFQETQYF
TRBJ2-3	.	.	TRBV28	TGTGCCAGCAGTCATAGTGGTCGGGGCACAGATACGCAGTATTTT	CASSHSGRGTDTQYF
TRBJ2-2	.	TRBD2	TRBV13	TGTGCCAGCAGCTTAGGCCTTGGAGCGGGAGCGGTCACCGGGGAGCTGTTTTTT	CASSLGLGAGAVTGELFF
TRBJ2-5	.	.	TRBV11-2	TGTGCCAGCAGCTTAGCGGGCGGCAAAAGTTTGGAGACCCAGTACTTC	CASSLAGGKSLETQYF
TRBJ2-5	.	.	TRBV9	TGTGCCAGCAGCGTAGACGGGGCAACCGAGACCCAGTACTTC	CASSVDGATETQYF
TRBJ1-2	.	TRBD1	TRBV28	TGTGCCAGCAGTTCCGCAGGACAGGCCTTTAACTATGGCTACACCTTC	CASSSAGQAFNYGYTF
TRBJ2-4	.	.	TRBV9	TGTGCCAGCAGCGTAGAGGTAGGAACGGACATTCAGTACTTC	CASSVEVGTDIQYF